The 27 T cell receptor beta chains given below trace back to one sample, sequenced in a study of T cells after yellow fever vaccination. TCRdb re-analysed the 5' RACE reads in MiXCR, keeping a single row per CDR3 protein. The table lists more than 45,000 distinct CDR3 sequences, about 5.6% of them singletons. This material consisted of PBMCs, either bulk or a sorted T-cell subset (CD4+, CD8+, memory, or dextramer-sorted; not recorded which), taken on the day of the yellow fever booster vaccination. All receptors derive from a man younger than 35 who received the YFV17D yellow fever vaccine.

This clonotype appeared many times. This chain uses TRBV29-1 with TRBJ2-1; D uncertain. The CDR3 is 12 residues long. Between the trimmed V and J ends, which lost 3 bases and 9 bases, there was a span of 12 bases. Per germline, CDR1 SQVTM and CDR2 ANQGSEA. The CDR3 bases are TGCAGCGTTGAGATCTTAGCCCGTGAGCAGTTCTTC. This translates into CSVEILAREQFF.

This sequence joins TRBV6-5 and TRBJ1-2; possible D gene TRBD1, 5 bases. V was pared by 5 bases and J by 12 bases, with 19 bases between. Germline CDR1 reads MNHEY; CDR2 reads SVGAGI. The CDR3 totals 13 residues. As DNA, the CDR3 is TGTGCCAGCAGTCCGGGACTAGCGGGGGGACACACCTTC. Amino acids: CASSPGLAGGHTF.

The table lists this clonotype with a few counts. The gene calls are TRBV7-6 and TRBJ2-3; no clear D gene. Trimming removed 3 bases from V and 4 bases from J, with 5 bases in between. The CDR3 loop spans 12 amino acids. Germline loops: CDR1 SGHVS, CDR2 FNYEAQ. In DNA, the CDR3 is TGTGCCAGCAGCTTCCTTTCAGATACGCAGTATTTT. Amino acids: CASSFLSDTQYF.

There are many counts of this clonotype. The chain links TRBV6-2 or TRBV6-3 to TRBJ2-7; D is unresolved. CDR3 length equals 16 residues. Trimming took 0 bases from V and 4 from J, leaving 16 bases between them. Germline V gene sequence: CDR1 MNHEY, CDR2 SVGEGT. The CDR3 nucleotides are TGTGCCAGCAGTTACTCGATCCATCGGCGGACGTACGAGCAGTACGTC. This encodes CASSYSIHRRTYEQYV.

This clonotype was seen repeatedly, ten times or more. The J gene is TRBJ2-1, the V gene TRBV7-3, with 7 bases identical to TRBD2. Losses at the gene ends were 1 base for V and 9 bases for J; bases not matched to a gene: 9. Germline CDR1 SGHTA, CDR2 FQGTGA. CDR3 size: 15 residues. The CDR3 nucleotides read TGTGCCAGCAGCTTAAGGCCGGGGGGACTGGTTGAGCAGTTCTTC. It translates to CASSLRPGGLVEQFF.

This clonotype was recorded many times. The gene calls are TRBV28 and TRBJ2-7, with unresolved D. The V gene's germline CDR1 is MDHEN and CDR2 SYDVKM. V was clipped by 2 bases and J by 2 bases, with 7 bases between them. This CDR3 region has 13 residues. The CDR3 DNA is TGTGCCAGCAGTTTAAAGCCCACCTACGAGCAGTACGTC. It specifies CASSLKPTYEQYV.

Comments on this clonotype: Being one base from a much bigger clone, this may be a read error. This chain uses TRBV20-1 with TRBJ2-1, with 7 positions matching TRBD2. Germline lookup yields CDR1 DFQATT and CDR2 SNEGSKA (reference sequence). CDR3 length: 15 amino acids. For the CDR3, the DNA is TGCAGTGCTTTCAGCGGGGCCAGCTCCTACACTGAGCAGTTCTTC. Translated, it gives CSAFSGASSYTEQFF.

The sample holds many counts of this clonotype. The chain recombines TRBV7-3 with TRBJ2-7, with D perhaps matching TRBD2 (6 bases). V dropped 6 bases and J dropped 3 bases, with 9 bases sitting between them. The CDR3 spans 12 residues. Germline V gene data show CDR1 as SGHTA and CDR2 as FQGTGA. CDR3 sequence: CASSPGGYEQYF. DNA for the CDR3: TGTGCCAGCAGTCCCGGGGGCTACGAGCAGTACTTC.

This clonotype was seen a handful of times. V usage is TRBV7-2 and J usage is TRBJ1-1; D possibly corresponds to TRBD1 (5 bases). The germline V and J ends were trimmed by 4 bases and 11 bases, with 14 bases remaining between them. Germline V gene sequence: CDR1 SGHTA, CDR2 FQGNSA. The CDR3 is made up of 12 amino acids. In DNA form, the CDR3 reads TGTGCCAGCAGCTCGTACGGGGGGACGGCTTTCTTT. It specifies CASSSYGGTAFF. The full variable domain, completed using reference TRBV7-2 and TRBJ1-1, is GAGVSQSPSNKVTEKGKDVELRCDPISGHTALYWYRQSLGQGLEFLIYFQGNSAPDKSGLPSDRFSAERTGGSVSTLTIQRTQQEDSAVYLCASSSYGGTAFFGQGTRLTVV.

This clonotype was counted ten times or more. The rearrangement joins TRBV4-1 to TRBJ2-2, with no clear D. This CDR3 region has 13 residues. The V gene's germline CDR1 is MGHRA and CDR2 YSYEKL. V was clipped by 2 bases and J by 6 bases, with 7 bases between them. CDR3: CASSQKGAGELFF. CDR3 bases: TGCGCCAGCAGCCAAAAGGGCGCCGGGGAGCTGTTTTTT.

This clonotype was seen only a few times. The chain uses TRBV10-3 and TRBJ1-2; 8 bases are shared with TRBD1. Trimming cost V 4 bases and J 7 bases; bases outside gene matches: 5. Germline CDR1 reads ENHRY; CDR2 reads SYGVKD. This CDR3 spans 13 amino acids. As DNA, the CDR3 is TGTGCCATCAGTGGGCAGGGGGCGAGTGGCTACACCTTC. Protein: CAISGQGASGYTF.

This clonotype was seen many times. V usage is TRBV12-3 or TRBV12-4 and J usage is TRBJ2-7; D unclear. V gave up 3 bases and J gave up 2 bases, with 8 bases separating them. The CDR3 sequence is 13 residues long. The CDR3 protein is CASSFGTTYEQYF. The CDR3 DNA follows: TGTGCCAGCAGTTTCGGAACCACCTACGAGCAGTACTTC.

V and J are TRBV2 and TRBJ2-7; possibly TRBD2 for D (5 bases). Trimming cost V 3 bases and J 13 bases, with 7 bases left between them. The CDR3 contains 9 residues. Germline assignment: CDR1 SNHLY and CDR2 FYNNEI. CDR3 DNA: TGTGCCAGCAGTGATGGGAGTTACGTC. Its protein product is CASSDGSYV.

CDR3 sequence (DNA): TGTGCCAGCAGCCGGCAGGCGGGAGGGAGCAATCAGCCCCAGCATTTT. Its translation is CASSRQAGGSNQPQHF. V gene TRBV7-2 combines with J gene TRBJ1-5, with D uncertain. CDR1 SGHTA and CDR2 FQGNSA come from the germline V gene. The CDR3 loop spans 16 amino acids. Trimming took off 5 bases at V and 1 base at J, with 15 bases between the two ends.

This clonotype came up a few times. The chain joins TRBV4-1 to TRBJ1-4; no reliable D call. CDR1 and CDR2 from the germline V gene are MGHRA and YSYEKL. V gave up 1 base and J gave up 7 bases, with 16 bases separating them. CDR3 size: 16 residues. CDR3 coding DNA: TGCGCCAGCAGCCAAGCTTGGCAACTCGCCCCTGAAAAACTGTTTTTT. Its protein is CASSQAWQLAPEKLFF.

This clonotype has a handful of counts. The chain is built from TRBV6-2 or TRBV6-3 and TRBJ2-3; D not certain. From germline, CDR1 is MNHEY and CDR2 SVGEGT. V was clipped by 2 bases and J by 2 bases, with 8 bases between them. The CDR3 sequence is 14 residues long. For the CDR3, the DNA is TGTGCCAGCAGTTACCTGGCTTCCACAGATACGCAGTATTTT. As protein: CASSYLASTDTQYF.

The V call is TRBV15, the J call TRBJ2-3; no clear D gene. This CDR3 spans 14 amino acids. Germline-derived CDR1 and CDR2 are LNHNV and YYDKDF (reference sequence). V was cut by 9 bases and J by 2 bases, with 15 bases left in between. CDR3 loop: CATAAYSATDTQYF. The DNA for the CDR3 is TGTGCCACTGCTGCGTACTCGGCCACAGATACGCAGTATTTT.

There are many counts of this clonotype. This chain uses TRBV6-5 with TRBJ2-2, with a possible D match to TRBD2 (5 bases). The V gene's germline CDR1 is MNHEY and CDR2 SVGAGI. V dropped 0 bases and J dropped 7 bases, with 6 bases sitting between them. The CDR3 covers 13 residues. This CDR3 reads CASSYSAGGELFF. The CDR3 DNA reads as TGTGCCAGCAGTTACTCGGCGGGCGGGGAGCTGTTTTTT.

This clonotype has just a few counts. CDR3 nucleotides: TGCAGTGCTAGGGGGGGGGTATCAAGCAATCAGCCCCAGCATTTT. Protein sequence: CSARGGVSSNQPQHF. The chain has TRBV20-1 and TRBJ1-5, with D tentatively TRBD1 (5 bases). V lost 3 bases, J lost 1 base, and 13 bases lay in between. Germline loops: CDR1 DFQATT, CDR2 SNEGSKA (reference sequence). The CDR3 is 15 residues long.

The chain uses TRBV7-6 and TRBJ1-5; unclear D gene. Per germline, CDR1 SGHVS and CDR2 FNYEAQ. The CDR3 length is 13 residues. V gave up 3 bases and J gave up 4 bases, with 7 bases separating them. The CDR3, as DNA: TGTGCCAGCAGCTTCACCGTGAATCAGCCCCAGCATTTT. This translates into CASSFTVNQPQHF.

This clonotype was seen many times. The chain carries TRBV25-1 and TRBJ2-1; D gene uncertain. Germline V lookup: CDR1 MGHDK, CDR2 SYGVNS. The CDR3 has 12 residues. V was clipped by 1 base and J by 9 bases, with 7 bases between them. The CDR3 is CASSELSSEQFF. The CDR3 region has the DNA TGTGCCAGCAGTGAATTATCCAGTGAGCAGTTCTTC.

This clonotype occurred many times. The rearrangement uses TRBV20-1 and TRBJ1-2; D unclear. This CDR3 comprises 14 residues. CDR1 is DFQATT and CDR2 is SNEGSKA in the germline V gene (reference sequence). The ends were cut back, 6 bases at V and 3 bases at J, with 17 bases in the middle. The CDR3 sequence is CSAAPRREYYGYTF. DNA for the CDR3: TGCAGTGCCGCCCCCAGACGGGAGTACTATGGCTACACCTTC.

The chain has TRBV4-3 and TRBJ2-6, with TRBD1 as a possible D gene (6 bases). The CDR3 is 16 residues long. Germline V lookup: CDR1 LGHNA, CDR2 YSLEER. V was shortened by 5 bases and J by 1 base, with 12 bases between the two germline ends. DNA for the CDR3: TGCGCCAGCAGCTTCCAGGGGTATTCTGGGGCCAACGTCCTGACTTTC. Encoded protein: CASSFQGYSGANVLTF.

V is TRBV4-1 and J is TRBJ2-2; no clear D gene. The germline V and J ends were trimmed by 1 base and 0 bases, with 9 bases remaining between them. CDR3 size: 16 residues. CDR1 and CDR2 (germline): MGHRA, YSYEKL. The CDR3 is CASSQGQPPNTGELFF. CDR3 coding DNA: TGCGCCAGCAGCCAAGGGCAGCCACCGAACACCGGGGAGCTGTTTTTT.

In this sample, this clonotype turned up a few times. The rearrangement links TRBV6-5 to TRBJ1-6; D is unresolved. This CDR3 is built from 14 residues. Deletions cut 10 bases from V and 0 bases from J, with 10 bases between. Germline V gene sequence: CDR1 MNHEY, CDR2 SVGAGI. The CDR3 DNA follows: TGTGCCACCTCAGAGGTCTCCTATAATTCACCCCTCCACTTT. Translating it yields CATSEVSYNSPLHF.

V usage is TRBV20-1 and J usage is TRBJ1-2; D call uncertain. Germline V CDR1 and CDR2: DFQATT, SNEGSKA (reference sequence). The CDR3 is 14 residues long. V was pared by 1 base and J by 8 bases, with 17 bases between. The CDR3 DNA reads TGCAGTGCTAGAGGGCGAGGAGTAGAGTGGGGCTACACCTTC. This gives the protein CSARGRGVEWGYTF.

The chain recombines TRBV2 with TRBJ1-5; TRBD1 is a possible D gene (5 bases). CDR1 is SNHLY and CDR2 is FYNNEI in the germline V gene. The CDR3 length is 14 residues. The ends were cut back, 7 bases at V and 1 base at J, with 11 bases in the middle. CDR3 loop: CASTDRDSNQPQHF. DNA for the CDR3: TGTGCCAGCACCGACCGGGACAGCAATCAGCCCCAGCATTTT.